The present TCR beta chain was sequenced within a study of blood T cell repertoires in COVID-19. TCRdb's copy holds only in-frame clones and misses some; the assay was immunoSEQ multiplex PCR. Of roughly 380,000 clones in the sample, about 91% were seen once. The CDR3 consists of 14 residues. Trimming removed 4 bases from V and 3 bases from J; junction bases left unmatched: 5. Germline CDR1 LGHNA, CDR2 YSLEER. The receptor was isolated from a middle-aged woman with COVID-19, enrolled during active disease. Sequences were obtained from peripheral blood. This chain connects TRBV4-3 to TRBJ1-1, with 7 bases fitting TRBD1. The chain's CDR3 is CASSPTDRDTEAFF. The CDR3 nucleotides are TGCGCCAGCAGCCCTACCGACAGGGACACTGAAGCTTTCTTT.